Given below is one TCR beta chain in context. Its antigen remains unidentified. This sample was taken from a study of T-cell memory formation after mild COVID-19. Study details: TCR clusters mostly belonged to single donors.

Study-wide results and limits: Some clones that responded were present in memory (sampled pre-infection), which suggests cross-reactive memory joined. Clones contracting across day 15 to 85 had a balanced CD4/CD8 profile; later expanding clones leaned CD4+.

5'RACE with constant-segment primers yielded barcoded, UMI-tagged TCR alpha and TCR beta cDNA libraries. TCRdb analysed the 5' RACE reads with MiXCR anew, one entry per CDR3 protein. Here the sample spans 110,000 to 150,000 distinct CDR3 sequences, under 30% being singletons. The CDR3 is 16 amino acids. The germline CDR1 and CDR2 sequences are LGHNA and YSLEER. The V end lost 1 base, the J end lost 2 bases, and 12 bases lay between the germline ends. Sequenced sample: PBMCs or a T cell subset sorted from them (not recorded which). The sequence was collected from an adult woman who had mild COVID-19 (a few samples of this study predate the infection). Cell type and time point are not known. V gene TRBV4-3 combines with J gene TRBJ2-1, with D possibly TRBD1 on 6 matching bases. CDR3 loop: CASSQGSRGTYNEQFF. CDR3 bases: TGCGCCAGCAGCCAAGGGTCCAGGGGAACCTACAATGAGCAGTTCTTC.